This paragraph reports one T cell receptor beta chain. What it binds is not known. Processing released intraepithelial and lamina propria lymphocytes from the graft tissue. This sample is drawn from a study of graft-versus-host responses after intestinal transplantation. Overall study: Recipients underwent multivisceral, liver-intestinal, or isolated intestinal transplants. Anti-thymocyte globulin was used for induction in all recipients, who then took tacrolimus and steroids for approximately 3 years. General study points: The presence of high graft-versus-host to host-versus-graft clonal ratios in allografts characterized patients with graft-donor T cell macrochimerism.

This CDR3 region has 16 residues. Germline assignment: CDR1 GTSNPN and CDR2 SVGIG (reference sequence). Trimming cost V 3 bases and J 4 bases; bases outside gene matches: 11. Clones were sequenced by immunoSEQ multiplex PCR, and TCRdb holds only the in-frame ones, with some missing. Altogether roughly 20,000 clones are present, around 76% being singletons, with the ten largest covering 8%. The TCR originated in a human patient who received an intestinal transplant, so some T cells may come from the graft donor. The V and J genes are TRBV30 and TRBJ2-1, with TRBD2 matching 8 bases. Specimen: ileum tissue, collected around 20 days after intestinal transplant. DNA of the CDR3: TGTGCCTGGAGCGACCCGGGGGGGAGGGCGTACAATGAGCAGTTCTTC. Protein: CAWSDPGGRAYNEQFF.